This TCR beta chain was obtained from a study of blood T cell repertoires in COVID-19. For the study at large: Specimens from acute and convalescent COVID-19 originated in the United States, Italy and Spain. PBMCs, B-cell-depleted T cells, or T cells provided the cDNA or gDNA that made up the material.

Germline V CDR1 and CDR2: DFQATT, SNEGSKA (reference sequence). CDR3 length: 11 residues. V was shortened by 3 bases and J by 8 bases, with 10 bases between the two germline ends. In the original workflow: By means of reference gene primer amplification, nucleated cell counts were estimated. Here immunoSEQ multiplex PCR was the method, and the copy in TCRdb shows in-frame clones only, minus some. V and J calls and clone size are those listed in that table; D and trimming were worked out from the DNA. The table lists approximately 100,000 clones, approximately 80% of them singletons, with around 8% in the top ten.

Sequenced input: peripheral blood. The V gene is TRBV20-1, the J gene TRBJ1-2; D ambiguous. The TCR was taken from a woman aged 80 or over with active or convalescent COVID-19. The CDR3 is CSASSGGGYTF. In DNA form, the CDR3 reads TGCAGTGCTAGCTCGGGTGGAGGCTACACCTTC.